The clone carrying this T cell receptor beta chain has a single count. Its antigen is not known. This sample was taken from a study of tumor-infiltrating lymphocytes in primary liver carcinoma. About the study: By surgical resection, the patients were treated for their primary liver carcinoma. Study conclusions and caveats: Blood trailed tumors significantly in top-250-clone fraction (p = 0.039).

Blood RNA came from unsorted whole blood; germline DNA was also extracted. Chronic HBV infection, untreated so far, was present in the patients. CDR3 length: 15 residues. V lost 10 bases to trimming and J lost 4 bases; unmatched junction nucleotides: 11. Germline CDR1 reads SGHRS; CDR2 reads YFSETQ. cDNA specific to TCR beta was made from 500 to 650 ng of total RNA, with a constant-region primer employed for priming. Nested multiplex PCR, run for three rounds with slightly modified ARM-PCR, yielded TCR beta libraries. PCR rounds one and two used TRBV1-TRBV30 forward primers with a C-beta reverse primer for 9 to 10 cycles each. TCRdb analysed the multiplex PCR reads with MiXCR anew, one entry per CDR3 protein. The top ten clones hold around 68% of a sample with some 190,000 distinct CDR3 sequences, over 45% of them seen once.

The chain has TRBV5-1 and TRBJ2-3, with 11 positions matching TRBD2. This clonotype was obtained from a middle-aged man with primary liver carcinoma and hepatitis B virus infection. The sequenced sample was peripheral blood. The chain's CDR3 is CAGKETSGTADTQYF. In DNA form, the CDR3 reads TGCGCCGGCAAGGAGACTAGCGGGACGGCAGATACGCAGTATTTT.